This T cell receptor (beta chain) was identified in a study of radiation and T cells in renal cell carcinoma. Across the study: Nephrectomy followed 15 Gy stereotactic body radiation by 4 weeks.

The assay was immunoSEQ multiplex PCR, and TCRdb's table has in-frame clones only and misses some. The table lists 120,000 to 150,000 clones, around four fifths of them singletons. This sample's time point: baseline pretreatment blood. Treatment defined: 15 Gy SBRT to primary tumor, nephrectomy 4 weeks later. This renal cell carcinoma was of the clear cell type. For this clone: As yet, its antigen is unknown.

Trimming pared 0 bases from V and 2 bases from J, leaving 8 bases between. Per germline, CDR1 MNHEY and CDR2 SVGAGI. The CDR3 is 14 residues long. Regarding the study as a whole: Baseline intratumoral clonotype presence is unknown without pretreatment biopsies. Top tumor clonotypes rose in blood 2 weeks post-radiation, then contracted.

The genes are TRBV6-5 and TRBJ2-7; D unclear. The receptor was derived from a woman between 45 and 60 years old with renal cell carcinoma. This specimen was blood, taken from a patient whose treatment included radiotherapy and nephrectomy. The CDR3 DNA reads as TGTGCCAGCAGTTACTCGAAGTATCCCTACGAGCAGTACTTC. Protein sequence: CASSYSKYPYEQYF.